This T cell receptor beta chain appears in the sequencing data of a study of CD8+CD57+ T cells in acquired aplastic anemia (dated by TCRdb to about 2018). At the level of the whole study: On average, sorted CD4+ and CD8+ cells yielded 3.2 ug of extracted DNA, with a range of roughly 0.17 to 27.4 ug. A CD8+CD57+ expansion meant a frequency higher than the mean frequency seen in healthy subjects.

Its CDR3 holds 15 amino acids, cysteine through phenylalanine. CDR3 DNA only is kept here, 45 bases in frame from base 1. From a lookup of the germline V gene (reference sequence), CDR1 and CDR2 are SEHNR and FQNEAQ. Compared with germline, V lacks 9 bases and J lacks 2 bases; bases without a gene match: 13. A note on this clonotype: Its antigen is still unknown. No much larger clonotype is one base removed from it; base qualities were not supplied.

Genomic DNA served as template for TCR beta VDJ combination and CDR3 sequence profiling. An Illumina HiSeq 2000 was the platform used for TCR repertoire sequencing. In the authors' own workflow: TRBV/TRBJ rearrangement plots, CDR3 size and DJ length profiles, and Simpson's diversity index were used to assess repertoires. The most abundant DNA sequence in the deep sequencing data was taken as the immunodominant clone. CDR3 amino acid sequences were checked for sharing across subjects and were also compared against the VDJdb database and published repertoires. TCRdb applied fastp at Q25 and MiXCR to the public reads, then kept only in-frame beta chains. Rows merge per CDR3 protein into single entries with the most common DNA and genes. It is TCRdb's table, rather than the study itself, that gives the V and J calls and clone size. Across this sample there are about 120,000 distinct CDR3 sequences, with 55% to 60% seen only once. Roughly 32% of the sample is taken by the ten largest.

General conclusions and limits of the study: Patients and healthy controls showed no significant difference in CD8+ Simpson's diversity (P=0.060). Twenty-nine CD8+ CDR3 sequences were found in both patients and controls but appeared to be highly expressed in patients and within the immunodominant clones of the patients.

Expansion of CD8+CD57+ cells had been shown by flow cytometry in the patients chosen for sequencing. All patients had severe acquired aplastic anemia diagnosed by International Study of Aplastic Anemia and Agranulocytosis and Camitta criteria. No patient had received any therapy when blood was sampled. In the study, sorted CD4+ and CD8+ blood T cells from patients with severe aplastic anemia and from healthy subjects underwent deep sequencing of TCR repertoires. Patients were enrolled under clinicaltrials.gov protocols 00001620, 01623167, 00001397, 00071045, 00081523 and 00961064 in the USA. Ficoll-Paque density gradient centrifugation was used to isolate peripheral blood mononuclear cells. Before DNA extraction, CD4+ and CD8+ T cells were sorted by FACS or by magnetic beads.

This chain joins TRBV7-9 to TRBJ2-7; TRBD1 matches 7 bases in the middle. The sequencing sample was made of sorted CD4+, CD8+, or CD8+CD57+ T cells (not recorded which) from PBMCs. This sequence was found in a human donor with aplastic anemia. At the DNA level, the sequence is TGTGCCAGTACCCCGGCGGCAGGGGGACCCTACGAGCAGTACTTC. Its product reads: CASTPAAGGPYEQYF.